The TCR beta chain described here comes from a study of shared clonotypes between healthy human individuals. Study at large: The people who gave samples were two women and a few men aged 18 to 49. The study's findings and limits: Naive CD4 clonotypes overlapped across several donors at roughly 5.1%.

With respect to this clone: Its antigen is unidentified.

The germline V gene has CDR1 SSHAT and CDR2 FNYEAQ (reference sequence). This CDR3 comprises 14 residues. V was trimmed by 5 bases and J by 4 bases, leaving 11 bases between them. Assay execution took place at the deep level. Generated by immunoSEQ multiplex PCR, the TCRdb table keeps only in-frame clones and is missing some. The table lists hundreds of thousands of clones, about 96% of them singletons, with about 0.25% in the top ten. The naive CD8 population came from CD45RO-negative cells selected for CCR7, without terminally differentiated effector memory CD45RA+ cells. Free of recent acute infections or vaccinations, the donors were healthy HIV-negative adults.

The chain recombines TRBV7-7 with TRBJ2-2; D is unclear. Material: naive CD8+ T cells sorted from blood. The clonotype was recovered from a man aged 25 to 40 in good health. CDR3 sequence: CASSPRPVTGELFF. The CDR3 DNA reads TGTGCCAGCAGCCCCCGACCCGTCACCGGGGAGCTGTTTTTT.